Included here is one TCR beta chain sequence, with context. Its specificity is unknown. The data originate from a study of T cell responses to AZD1222 COVID-19 vaccine. General observations from the study: The donors showed a predominance of white British ancestry and of females, with possible underestimation of clonal diversity. The span of vaccine-associated CD4 TCRs extended across spike, with dominance at 160-218 and 743-854. The study reported that nearly half of spike-specific TCRs target unmutated variant regions. Vaccination with two AZD1222 doses was followed by a rise in Spike-specific TCR breadth and depth.

The method was immunoSEQ multiplex PCR; TCRdb's version includes in-frame clones alone and lacks a portion of them. The data contain 150,000 to 200,000 clones, over 70% of them singletons. The germline V and J ends were trimmed by 1 base and 7 bases, with 11 bases remaining between them. Per germline, CDR1 GTSNPN and CDR2 SVGIG (reference sequence). CDR3 size: 13 residues. The sample consisted of peripheral blood, taken on day 0 of MenACWY control vaccination. V and J are TRBV30 and TRBJ1-5; D is undetermined. The clonotype was recovered from an adult in good health. CDR3 bases: TGTGCCTGGAGTGAAGACTCCAAACAGCCCCAGCATTTT. Translation: CAWSEDSKQPQHF.